The 2 T cell receptor beta chains given below trace back to one sample, sequenced in a study of metastatic and nonmetastatic thyroid tumors (dated by TCRdb to 2020 to 2022). Library preparation employed PCR. Sequencer: Illumina HiSeq 4000. TCRdb reprocessing: public reads trimmed at Q25 with fastp, clones called with MiXCR, in-frame beta chains kept. In this sample the table shows almost 70,000 clones, over 12% of which occur a single time. Approximately 7% of the sample is held by the ten biggest clonotypes. No treatment had been received by any patient before thyroid surgery. Material for sequencing was blood. These receptors originate from a male donor with papillary thyroid cancer or a benign thyroid nodule (not recorded which). Some clones in this sample may be carry-over from other donors' samples.

The table lists this clone with many counts. This rearrangement joins TRBV6-1 to TRBJ1-1; tentatively, D is TRBD1 (5 bases). The V gene's germline CDR1 is MNHNS and CDR2 SASEGT. Trimming shortened V by 7 bases and J by 1 base, and 19 bases separated the two germline ends. CDR3 length equals 16 residues. The CDR3 sequence is CASNKWIPGSNTEAFF. The CDR3 nucleotides read TGTGCCAGCAACAAATGGATCCCAGGGTCGAACACTGAAGCTTTCTTT.

This clone was counted ten times or more. The J gene is TRBJ1-2, the V gene TRBV6-2 or TRBV6-3, with D unclear. The CDR3 has 12 amino acids. The germline V gene has CDR1 MNHEY and CDR2 SVGEGT. Trimming took 4 bases from V and 6 from J, leaving 9 bases between them. DNA of the CDR3: TGTGCCAGCAGTTCGGTTGGGGATGGCTACACCTTC. Protein sequence: CASSSVGDGYTF.